The clone carrying this T cell receptor (beta chain) was seen many times. Its specificity is unknown. A distinct unique molecular identifier was carried by each TCR cDNA molecule. MiXCR, run by TCRdb on the 5' RACE reads, gives a single entry per CDR3 protein. The sample records some 22,000 distinct CDR3 sequences, just under 6% being singletons. The sample comes from a study of spatial heterogeneity in lung cancer. Overall study results and limits: There were more appearances of ubiquitous expanded tumor TCRs in blood at resection than at follow-up.

Time point specified: sample taken at primary tumor resection. The approximately 72 donors had untreated early-stage non-small cell lung cancer. Whole RNA came from tumor, nontumor lung or frozen PBMC and was sequenced without being sorted. V was shortened by 2 bases and J by 7 bases, with 18 bases between the two germline ends. CDR3 size: 15 residues. Germline V CDR1 and CDR2: PRHDT, FYEKMQ (reference sequence). This sample comprised PBMCs, obtained at surgery. The TCR originated in a male donor with early-stage non-small cell lung cancer. The chain combines TRBV13 with TRBJ2-7; D is uncertain. CDR3 residues: CASSLLGSSLREQYF. In DNA form, the CDR3 reads TGTGCCAGCAGCTTACTGGGATCCTCCTTACGGGAGCAGTACTTC.